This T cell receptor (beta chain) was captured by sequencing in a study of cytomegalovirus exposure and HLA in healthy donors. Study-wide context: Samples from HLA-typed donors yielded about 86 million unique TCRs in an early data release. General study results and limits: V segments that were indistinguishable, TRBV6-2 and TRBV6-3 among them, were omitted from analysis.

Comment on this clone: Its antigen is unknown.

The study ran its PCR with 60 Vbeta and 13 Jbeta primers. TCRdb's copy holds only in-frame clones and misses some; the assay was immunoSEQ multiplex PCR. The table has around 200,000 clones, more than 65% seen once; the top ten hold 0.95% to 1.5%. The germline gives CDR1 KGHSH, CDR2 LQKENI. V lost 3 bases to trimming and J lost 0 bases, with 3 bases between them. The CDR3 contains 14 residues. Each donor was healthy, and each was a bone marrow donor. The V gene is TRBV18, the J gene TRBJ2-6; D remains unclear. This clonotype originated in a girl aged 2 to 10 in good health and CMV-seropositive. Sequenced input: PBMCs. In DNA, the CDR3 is TGTGCCAGCTCACCCTCCTCTGGGGCCAACGTCCTGACTTTC. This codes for CASSPSSGANVLTF.